Below, one TCR beta chain is given with its context. Controls were healthy donors (matched for age and sex). FACS was used to enrich TEMRA cells, whereas the CD8+ and CD4+ T cells were obtained by negative isolation. RNA, at roughly 0.45 to 1 ug, was reverse transcribed with random hexamers. Amplification of the TCR beta CDR3 was carried out by immunoSEQ multiplex PCR, which spanned a total of 54 Vbeta and 13 Jbeta segments. TCRdb reprocessed the immunoSEQ multiplex PCR reads with MiXCR, giving one entry per CDR3 protein. Among fewer than 250,000 distinct CDR3 sequences listed, 93% were seen once. The data were obtained in a study of CD8 T cells in Susac syndrome. This receptor was taken from a human donor in good health. The sequenced material came from CD4+ T cells from PBMCs.

The CDR3, as DNA: TGTGCCAGCGGACAGGGGAAGGTCTACGAGCAGTACTTC. Residues: CASGQGKVYEQYF. The chain is built from TRBV6-6 and TRBJ2-7, with 9 bases that match TRBD1. CDR3 length: 13 residues. Trimming took 8 bases from V and 3 from J; bases not matched to a gene: 5. Germline V gene data show CDR1 as MNHNY and CDR2 as SVGAGI (reference sequence).